This T cell receptor beta chain was identified in a study of T cell responses to AZD1222 COVID-19 vaccine. Study results and caveats: Donor demographics were predominantly white British with a female majority; clonal diversity may be underestimated. Once two AZD1222 doses were given, Spike-specific TCR breadth and depth went up. Seropositivity was recorded at baseline in only 6 or 7 AZD1222 recipients.

Trimming stripped 2 bases from V and 1 base from J, with 8 bases between. Germline CDR1 and CDR2: KGHSH and LQKENI. The CDR3 length is 14 residues. Both about-4-week and about-12-week second-dose recipients were combined. Assay used: immunoSEQ multiplex PCR; TCRdb lists only in-frame clones, some missing. The sample lists about 150,000 clones, 92% occurring once. In the case of this clone: Its antigen is still unknown.

The chain couples TRBV18 to TRBJ1-1; D ambiguous. The TCR was taken from an adult who received the AZD1222 COVID-19 vaccine. The source was peripheral blood, collected 28 days after the second AZD1222 dose. This chain's CDR3 is CASSPVNPNTEAFF. The CDR3 coding sequence is TGTGCCAGCTCACCAGTTAACCCGAACACTGAAGCTTTCTTT. The entire variable domain, with the rest obtained from reference TRBV18 and TRBJ1-1, is as follows: NAGVMQNPRHLVRRRGQEARLRCSPMKGHSHVYWYRQLPEEGLKFMVYLQKENIIDESGMPKERFSAEFPKEGPSILRIQQVVRGDSAAYFCASSPVNPNTEAFFGQGTRLTVV.